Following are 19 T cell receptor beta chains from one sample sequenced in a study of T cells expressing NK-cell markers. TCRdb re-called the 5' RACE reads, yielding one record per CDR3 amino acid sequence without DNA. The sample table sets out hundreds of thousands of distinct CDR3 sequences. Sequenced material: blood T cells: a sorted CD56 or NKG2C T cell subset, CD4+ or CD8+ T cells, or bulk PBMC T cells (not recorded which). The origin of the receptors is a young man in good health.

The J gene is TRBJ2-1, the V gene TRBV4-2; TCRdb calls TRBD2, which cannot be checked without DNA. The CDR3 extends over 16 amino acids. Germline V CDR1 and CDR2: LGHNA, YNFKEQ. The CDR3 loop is CASQEASGMFYNEQFF.

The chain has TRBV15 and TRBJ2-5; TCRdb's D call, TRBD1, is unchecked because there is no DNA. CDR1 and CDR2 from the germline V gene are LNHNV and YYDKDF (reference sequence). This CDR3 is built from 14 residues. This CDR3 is CATSRTGGEETQYF.

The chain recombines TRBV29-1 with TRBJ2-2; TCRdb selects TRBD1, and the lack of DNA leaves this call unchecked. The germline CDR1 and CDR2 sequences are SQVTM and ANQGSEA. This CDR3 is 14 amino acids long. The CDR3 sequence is CSVGGRLNTGELFF.

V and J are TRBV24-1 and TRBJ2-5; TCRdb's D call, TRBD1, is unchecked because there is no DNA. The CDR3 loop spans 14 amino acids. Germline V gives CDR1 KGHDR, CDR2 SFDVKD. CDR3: CATSEVGQDLSQYF.

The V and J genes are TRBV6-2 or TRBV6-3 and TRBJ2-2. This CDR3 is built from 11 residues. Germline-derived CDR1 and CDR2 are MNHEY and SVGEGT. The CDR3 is CASSPSGELFF.

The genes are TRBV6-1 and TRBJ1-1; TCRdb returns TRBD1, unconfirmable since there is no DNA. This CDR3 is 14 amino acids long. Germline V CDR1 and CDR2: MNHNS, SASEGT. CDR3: CASTPGGVWTEAFF.

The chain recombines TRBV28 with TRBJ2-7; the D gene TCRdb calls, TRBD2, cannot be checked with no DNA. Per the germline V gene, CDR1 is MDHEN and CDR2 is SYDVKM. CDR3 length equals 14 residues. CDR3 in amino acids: CASSLIAGDYEQYF. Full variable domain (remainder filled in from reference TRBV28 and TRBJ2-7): DVKVTQSSRYLVKRTGEKVFLECVQDMDHENMFWYRQDPGLGLRLIYFSYDVKMKEKGDIPEGYSVSREKKERFSLILESASTNQTSMYLCASSLIAGDYEQYFGPGTRLTVT.

The CDR3: CSAMDSSGSALGNEQFF. The chain is built from TRBV20-1 and TRBJ2-1; the D call of TRBD2 rests on TCRdb alone, since no DNA is present to check it. The V gene's germline CDR1 is DFQATT and CDR2 SNEGSKA (reference sequence). There are 17 residues in the CDR3.

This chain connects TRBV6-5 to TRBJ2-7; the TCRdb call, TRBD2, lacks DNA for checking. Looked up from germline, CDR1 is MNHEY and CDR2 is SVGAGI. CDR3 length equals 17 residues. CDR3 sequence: CASSYSFGGSSSYEQYF.

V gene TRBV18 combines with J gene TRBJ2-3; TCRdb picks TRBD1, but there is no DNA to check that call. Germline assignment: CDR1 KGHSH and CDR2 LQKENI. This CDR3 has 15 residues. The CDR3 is CASSPGEGGPGLQYF.

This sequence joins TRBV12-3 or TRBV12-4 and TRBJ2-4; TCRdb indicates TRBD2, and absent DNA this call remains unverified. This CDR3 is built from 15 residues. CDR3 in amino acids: CASSLRAGAKNIQYF.

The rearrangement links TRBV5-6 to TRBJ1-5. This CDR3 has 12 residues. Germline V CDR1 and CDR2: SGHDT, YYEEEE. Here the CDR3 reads CASSLFREPQHF.

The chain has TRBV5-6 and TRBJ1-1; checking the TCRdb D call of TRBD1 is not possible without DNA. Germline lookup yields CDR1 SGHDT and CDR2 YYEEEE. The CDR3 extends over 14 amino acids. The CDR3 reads CASSPIGAGTEAFF. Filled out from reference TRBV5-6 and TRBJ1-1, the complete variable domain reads DAGVTQSPTHLIKTRGQQVTLRCSPKSGHDTVSWYQQALGQGPQFIFQYYEEEERQRGNFPDRFSGHQFPNYSSELNVNALLLGDSALYLCASSPIGAGTEAFFGQGTRLTVV.

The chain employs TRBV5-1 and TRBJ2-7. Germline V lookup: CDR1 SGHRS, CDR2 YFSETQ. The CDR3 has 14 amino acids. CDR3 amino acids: CASSLRQAAYEQYF.

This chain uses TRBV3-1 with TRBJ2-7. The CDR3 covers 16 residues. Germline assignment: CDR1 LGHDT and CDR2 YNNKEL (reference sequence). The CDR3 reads CASSQDLTGGSYEQYF.

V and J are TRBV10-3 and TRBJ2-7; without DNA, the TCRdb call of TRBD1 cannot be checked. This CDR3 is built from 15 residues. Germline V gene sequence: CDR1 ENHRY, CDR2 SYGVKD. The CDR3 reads CAISDHRGITYEQYF.

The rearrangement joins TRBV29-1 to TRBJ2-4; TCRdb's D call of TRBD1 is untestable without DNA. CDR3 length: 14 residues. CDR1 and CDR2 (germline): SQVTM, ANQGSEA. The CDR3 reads CSFNRGGSKNIQYF.

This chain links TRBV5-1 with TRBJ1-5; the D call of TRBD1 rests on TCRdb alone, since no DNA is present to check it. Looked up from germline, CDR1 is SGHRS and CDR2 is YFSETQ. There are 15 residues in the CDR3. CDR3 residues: CASSATGYGDQPQHF.

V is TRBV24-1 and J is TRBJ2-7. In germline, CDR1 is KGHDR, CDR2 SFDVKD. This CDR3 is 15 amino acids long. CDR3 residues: CATSDPAGRPYEQYF.